The following is a TCR beta chain sequence with its context. Different DNA sequences within this sample yield the same CDR3. The study recruited people aged about 18 to 95 years across more than 20 US areas. Germline CDR1 is SGDLS and CDR2 is YYNGEE. V shed 0 bases and J shed 0 bases, with 7 bases lying between them. The CDR3 runs 15 residues. The data stem from a study of blood T cell repertoires in COVID-19. Across the whole study: Specimens from acute and convalescent COVID-19 originated in the United States, Italy and Spain. PBMCs, B-cell-depleted T cells, or T cells provided the cDNA or gDNA that made up the material.

In the original workflow: Amplifying reference gene primers gave estimates of nucleated cell counts. TCRdb's copy holds only in-frame clones and misses some; the assay was immunoSEQ multiplex PCR. V and J calls and clone size come straight from that table; D and trimming were deduced from the DNA. In the table there are hundreds of thousands of clones, approximately 89% of which are singletons. This chain joins TRBV9 and TRBJ2-1; a weak D match, TRBD2 (6 bases). This clonotype originated in a woman in her thirties or forties with acute COVID-19. The sample consisted of PBMCs or T cells enriched from blood (not recorded which). The CDR3 DNA reads as TGTGCCAGCAGCGTAGGGGGAGGCTCCTACAATGAGCAGTTCTTC. This encodes CASSVGGGSYNEQFF.